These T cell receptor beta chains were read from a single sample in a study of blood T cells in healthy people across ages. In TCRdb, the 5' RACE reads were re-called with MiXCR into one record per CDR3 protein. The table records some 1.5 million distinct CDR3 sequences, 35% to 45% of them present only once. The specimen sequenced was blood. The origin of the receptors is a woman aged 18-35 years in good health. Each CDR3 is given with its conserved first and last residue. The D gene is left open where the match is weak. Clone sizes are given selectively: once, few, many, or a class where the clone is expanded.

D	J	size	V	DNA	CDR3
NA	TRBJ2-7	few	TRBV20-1	TGCAGTGCTAGCGGAAACAACTACGAGCAGTACTTC	CSASGNNYEQYF
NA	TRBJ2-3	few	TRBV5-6	TGTGCCAGCAGCTTGGCCCCCGGGACATACAAAGATACGCAGTATTTT	CASSLAPGTYKDTQYF
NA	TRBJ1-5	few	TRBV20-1	TGCAGTGCACGCCGGGACGGGACCTTTAGCAATCAGCCCCAGCATTTT	CSARRDGTFSNQPQHF
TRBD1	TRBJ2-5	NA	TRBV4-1	TGCGCCAGCAGCCAAGCGACAGGGCGATGGGAGACCCAGTACTTC	CASSQATGRWETQYF
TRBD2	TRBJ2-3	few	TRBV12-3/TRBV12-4	TGTGCCAGCAGCAGTAGCGGGGGGGCCCCAGATACGCAGTATTTT	CASSSSGGAPDTQYF
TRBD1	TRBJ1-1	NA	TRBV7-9	TGTGCCAGCAGCCCCCATCGACAGGGGAACACTGAAGCTTTCTTT	CASSPHRQGNTEAFF
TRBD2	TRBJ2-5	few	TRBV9	TGTGCCAGCAGCTACCGGACTAGCGGGAGTTCAGAGACCCAGTACTTC	CASSYRTSGSSETQYF
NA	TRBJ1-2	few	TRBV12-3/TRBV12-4	TGTGCCAGCAGCCATGAAAGGGACAACCTCAGGGGCTACACCTTC	CASSHERDNLRGYTF
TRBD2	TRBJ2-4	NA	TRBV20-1	TGCAGTGCTAGCCACTGGCTAGCGGCCCCCGTTCGGGACATTCAGTACTTC	CSASHWLAAPVRDIQYF
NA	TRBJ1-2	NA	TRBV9	TGTGCCAGCAGCGAGGGAGGGGGGGCAGGCTACACCTTC	CASSEGGGAGYTF
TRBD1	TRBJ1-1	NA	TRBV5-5	TGTGCCAGCAGCCGGGACAGGTCCAAGGTGGAAGCTTTCTTT	CASSRDRSKVEAFF
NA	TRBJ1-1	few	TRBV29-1	TGCAGCGTTGAAGGACTCAGGGGCACTGAAGCTTTCTTT	CSVEGLRGTEAFF
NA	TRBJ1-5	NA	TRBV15	TGTGCCACCAGCAGGAAGGGATTGGGCAATCAGCCCCAGCATTTT	CATSRKGLGNQPQHF
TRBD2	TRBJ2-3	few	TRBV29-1	TGCAGCGTTGCCACTAGCGGGGGAGAAGGAGATACGCAGTATTTT	CSVATSGGEGDTQYF
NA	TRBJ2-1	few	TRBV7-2	TGTGCCAGCAGCTTAGATCGACTAAACAATGAGCAGTTCTTC	CASSLDRLNNEQFF
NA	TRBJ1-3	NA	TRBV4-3	TGCGCCAGCAGCAAGGACAGCTCTGGAAACACCATATATTTT	CASSKDSSGNTIYF
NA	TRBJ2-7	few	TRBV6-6	TGTGCCAGCAGTTACTCGACGAGGAGCGAGCAGTACTTC	CASSYSTRSEQYF
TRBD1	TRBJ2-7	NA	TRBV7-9	TGTGCCAGCAGCCTGCCCGGACAGGGGAGGAACGAGCAGTACTTC	CASSLPGQGRNEQYF
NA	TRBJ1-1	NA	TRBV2	TGTGCCAGCCCCGAGGGGGGCGGTGAAGCTTTCTTT	CASPEGGGEAFF
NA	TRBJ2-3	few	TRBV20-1	TGCAGTGCTTCCGGACGGAGTCCAGATACGCAGTATTTT	CSASGRSPDTQYF
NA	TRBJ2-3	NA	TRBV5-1	TGCGCCAGCAGCTTGGCGTCAGATCCAGATACGCAGTATTTT	CASSLASDPDTQYF
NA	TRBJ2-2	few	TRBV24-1	TGTGCCACTGGCGCCGGGGAGCTGTTTTTT	CATGAGELFF
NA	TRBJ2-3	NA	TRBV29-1	TGCAGCGTTGATCTAGGGTTCAGAACAGATACGCAGTATTTT	CSVDLGFRTDTQYF
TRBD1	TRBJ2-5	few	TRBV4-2	TGTGCCAGCAGCCAAGATACAGGGGCTGGTGGAGAGACCCAGTACTTC	CASSQDTGAGGETQYF
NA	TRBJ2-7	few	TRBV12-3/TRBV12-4	TGTGCCAGCAGTCCCCGGGACATAAGCTCCTACGAGCAGTACTTC	CASSPRDISSYEQYF
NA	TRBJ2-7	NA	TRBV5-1	TGCGCCAGCAGATCCCAGGGACGGCAGTACGAGCAGTACTTC	CASRSQGRQYEQYF
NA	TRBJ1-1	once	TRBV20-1	TGCAGTGCATCGACAGCCTCGAACACTGAAGCTTTCTTT	CSASTASNTEAFF
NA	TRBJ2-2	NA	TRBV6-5	TGTGCCGGCAGTTACTGGGGCAGCACGAACACCGGGGAGCTGTTTTTT	CAGSYWGSTNTGELFF
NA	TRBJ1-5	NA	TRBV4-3	TGCGCCAGCAGCCAAGATTCGGCCTCACAGCAGCCCCAGCATTTT	CASSQDSASQQPQHF
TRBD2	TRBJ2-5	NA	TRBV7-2	TGTGCCAGCAGCTTAGCGGGAAGCGGGGGGGCCCTCCAAGAGACCCAGTACTTC	CASSLAGSGGALQETQYF
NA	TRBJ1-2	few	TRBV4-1	TGCGCCACAGCCGGGGGGAAGGCTGGCTACACCTTC	CATAGGKAGYTF